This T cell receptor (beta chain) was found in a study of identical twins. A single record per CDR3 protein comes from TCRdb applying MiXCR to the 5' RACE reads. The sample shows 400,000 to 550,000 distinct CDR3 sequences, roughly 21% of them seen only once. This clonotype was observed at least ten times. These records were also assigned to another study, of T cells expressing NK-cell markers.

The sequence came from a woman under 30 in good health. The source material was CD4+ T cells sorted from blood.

CDR3 DNA sequence: TGTGCCAGCAGCTTAGTGGCAGGGGCCTACAATGAGCAGTTCTTC. Protein sequence: CASSLVAGAYNEQFF. This chain links TRBV7-2 with TRBJ2-1, with D perhaps TRBD1 (6 bases). The CDR3 extends over 15 amino acids. V lost 1 base and J 2 bases, leaving 9 bases between the germline ends. The germline CDR1 and CDR2 sequences are SGHTA and FQGNSA.